This T cell receptor beta chain stems from a study of cytomegalovirus exposure and HLA in healthy donors. Study information: Drawn from HLA-typed donors, roughly 87 million unique TCRs were held in an early data release. General observations from the study: In a later analysis, V- and J-gene trimming of beta chains associated with a DCLRE1C missense variant, replicated independently.

Germline CDR1 reads MNHNS; CDR2 reads SASEGT. This CDR3 region has 13 residues. Between the trimmed V and J ends, which lost 10 bases and 4 bases, there was a span of 14 bases. As regards this clone: Its matching antigen is unknown.

13 Jbeta primers and 60 Vbeta primers were used for the PCR. Sequencing used immunoSEQ multiplex PCR; TCRdb keeps in-frame clones, though not all of them. This table has about 150,000 clones, about three quarters appearing once. This clonotype was sampled from a man aged 18 to 30 in good health and CMV-seronegative. Sequencing was performed on PBMCs. The gene calls are TRBV6-1 and TRBJ1-5; D is unresolved. The DNA of the CDR3 is TGTGCCACCCGGCGCGGGGATAATCAGCCCCAGCATTTT. It codes for CATRRGDNQPQHF.